The clone carrying this TCR beta chain was found a few times. The data belong to a study of T-cell memory formation after mild COVID-19. TCRdb ran MiXCR on the 5' RACE reads and lists one entry per CDR3 protein. The sample yields 95,000 to 120,000 distinct CDR3 sequences, 15% to 20% seen once. The V gene lost 5 bases and the J gene lost 3 bases, with 4 bases spanning the gap. CDR1 is DFQATT and CDR2 is SNEGSKA in the germline V gene (reference sequence). The CDR3 has 10 amino acids. This receptor was identified in a young man who had mild COVID-19 (a few samples of this study predate the infection). Cell type and time point are not known. What was sequenced was PBMCs or a T cell subset sorted from them (not recorded which). The chain employs TRBV20-1 and TRBJ2-5; D uncertain. In nucleotides, the CDR3 is TGCAGTGCTTCCAAAGAGACCCAGTACTTC. It yields the protein CSASKETQYF.